The text below deals with one T cell receptor (beta chain). Its recognized antigen is unknown. Qualities for individual bases were not recorded, and no much larger clone is one base off. This sample is drawn from a study of human T cells and chemical hapten exposure (dated by TCRdb to the early 2020s). With regard to the full study: For sensitization, 2% DPC in acetone was applied to a 2 cm by 2 cm area of upper inner arm skin. Patients additionally received weekly therapeutic DPC doses to the scalp throughout the approximately 25-week study period. Patch tests used Finn chambers with 0.01% DPC on the upper back, scored after 6 days by International Contact Dermatitis Research Group standards. The mostly female patient cohort included alopecia areata with under or over 50% scalp involvement, alopecia totalis and alopecia universalis. Libraries were pooled for sequencing, and variation in per-sample TCR yields was attributed mainly to small differences in library volumes within the pool. Peripheral blood TCR repertoire changes were tracked in vivo in alopecia patients during primary and secondary sensitization to the hapten diphenylcyclopropenone (DPC). Blood was sampled from patients pre-sensitization (week 0) and at 2, 6 and about 24 weeks after DPC sensitization. Nearly 30 alopecia patients provided blood for TCR sequencing at one to four time points (pre-sensitization, 2, 6 and 24 weeks). What the work shows at the level of the full study, not this receptor alone: Significantly more large CDR3 similarity clusters were formed by expanded TCRs than by pre-sensitization or healthy control sets, consistent with antigen-driven responses. The number of TCRs above 1 in 1000 frequency did not change with DPC sensitization; there was no evidence of global repertoire structure alterations. Patch test score was positively correlated with the number of PT1 expanded TCRs, with significance at thresholds 8, 16 and 32 but not at 4. All patients had alopecia, a presumed autoimmune disease, so their immune response might differ from that of healthy individuals. After repeated subsampling, the strength of the expansion versus patch-test correlation and the threshold at which it became significant changed.

Library preparation attached unique molecular identifiers to individual cDNA molecules for quantitative, reproducible TCR counting. For every blood RNA sample, sequencing covered both the TCR alpha and TCR beta chains. The authors' pipeline ran thus. The median number of TCRs per sample was around 100,000, ranging from 23,224 to 690,600. V, J and CDR3 annotation of the TCR reads was carried out using the Decombinator software suite. Every sample was subsampled to the same number of TCRs (28,000) for the PS versus PT1 abundance plots. TCRs were defined as expanded if absent before sensitization and observed at least eight times at the 2-week time point. The public sequencing data were trimmed at Q25 with fastp and processed into clonotypes with MiXCR by TCRdb, which kept only in-frame beta chains. Every distinct CDR3 protein forms one entry, paired with its most common genes and DNA. In this record, the V and J calls reflect TCRdb's handling and not the investigators' own analysis. The sample data list approximately 4,100 distinct CDR3 sequences, and 49% of these were observed just once. Approximately 3% of the sample is taken by the ten largest.

The sample's treatment or condition label, in plain terms: therapeutic diphenylcyclopropenone sensitization with weekly scalp DPC. At each patch-test visit, blood was drawn before the patch test was applied. Patients were considered eligible if aged 18 to 70, diagnosed with alopecia and deemed suitable for DPC therapy, and patients were excluded if pregnant. Unfractionated whole blood was collected in Tempus Blood RNA tubes, and total RNA was extracted from that blood. Including the terminal cysteine and phenylalanine, the CDR3 comprises 12 residues. Of the read, only the CDR3 DNA is kept; its 36 bases are in frame from base 1. Looking up the germline V gene (reference sequence) yields CDR1 MNHEY and CDR2 SMNVEV. V is cut by 4 bases and J by 12 bases, and the space between the germline ends is 13 bases.

The chain joins TRBV27 to TRBJ2-1, with TRBD2 as a weak D call on 6 bases. Sequences were derived from whole blood, sampled before DPC sensitization or 2, 6, or about 24 weeks after (not recorded which). The clonotype was recovered from an adult with alopecia areata. Some clones in this sample may be carry-over from other donors' samples. This table probably holds off-target reads from a library built for another chain. The CDR3 region has the sequence CASSSGGRGQFF. The sequence in DNA is TGTGCCAGCAGTTCTGGGGGGAGAGGGCAGTTCTTC.